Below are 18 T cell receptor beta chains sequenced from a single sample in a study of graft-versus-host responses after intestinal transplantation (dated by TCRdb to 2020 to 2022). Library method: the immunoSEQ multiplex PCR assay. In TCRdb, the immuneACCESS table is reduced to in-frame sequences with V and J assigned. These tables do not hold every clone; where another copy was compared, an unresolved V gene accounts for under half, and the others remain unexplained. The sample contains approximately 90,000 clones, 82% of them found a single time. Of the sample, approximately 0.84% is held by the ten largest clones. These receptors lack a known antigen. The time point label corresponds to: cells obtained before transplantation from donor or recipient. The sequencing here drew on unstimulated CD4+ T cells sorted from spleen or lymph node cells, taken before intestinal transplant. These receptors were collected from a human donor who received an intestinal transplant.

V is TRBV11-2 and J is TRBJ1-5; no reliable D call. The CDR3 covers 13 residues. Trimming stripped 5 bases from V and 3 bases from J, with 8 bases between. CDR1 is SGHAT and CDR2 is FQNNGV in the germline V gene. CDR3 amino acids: CASSVGFNQPQHF. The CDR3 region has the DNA TGTGCCAGCAGCGTGGGCTTCAATCAGCCCCAGCATTTT.

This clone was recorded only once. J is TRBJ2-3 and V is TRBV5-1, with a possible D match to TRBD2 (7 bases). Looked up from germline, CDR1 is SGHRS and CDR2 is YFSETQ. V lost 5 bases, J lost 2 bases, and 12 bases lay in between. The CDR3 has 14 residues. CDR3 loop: CASRMGGHTDTQYF. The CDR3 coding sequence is TGCGCCAGCAGAATGGGGGGGCACACAGATACGCAGTATTTT.

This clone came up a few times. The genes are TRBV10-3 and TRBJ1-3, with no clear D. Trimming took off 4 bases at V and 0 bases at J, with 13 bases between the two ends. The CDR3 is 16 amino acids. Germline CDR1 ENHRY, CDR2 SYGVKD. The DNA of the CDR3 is TGTGCCATCAGTGCCCGGAGAGATGACTCTGGAAACACCATATATTTT. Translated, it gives CAISARRDDSGNTIYF.

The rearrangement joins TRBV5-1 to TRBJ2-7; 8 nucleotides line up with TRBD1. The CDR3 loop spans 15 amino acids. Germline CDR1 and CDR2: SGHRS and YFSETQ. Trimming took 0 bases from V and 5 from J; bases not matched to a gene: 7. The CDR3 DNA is TGCGCCAGCAGCTTGGCTCAGGGGGCTCGGGACGAGCAGTACTTC. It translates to CASSLAQGARDEQYF.

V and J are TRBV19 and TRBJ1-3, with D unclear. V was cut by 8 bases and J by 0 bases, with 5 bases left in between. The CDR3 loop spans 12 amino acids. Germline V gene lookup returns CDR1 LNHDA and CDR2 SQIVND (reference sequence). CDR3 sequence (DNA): TGTGCCAGTCGGAGCTCTGGAAACACCATATATTTT. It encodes CASRSSGNTIYF.

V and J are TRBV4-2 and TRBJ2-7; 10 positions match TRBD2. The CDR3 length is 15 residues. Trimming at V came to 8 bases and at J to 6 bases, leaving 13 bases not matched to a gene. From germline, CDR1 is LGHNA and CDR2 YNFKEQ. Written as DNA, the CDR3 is TGTGCCAGCCTAAGCCAAGCGGGGGGGCCGGGCGAGCAGTACTTC. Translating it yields CASLSQAGGPGEQYF.

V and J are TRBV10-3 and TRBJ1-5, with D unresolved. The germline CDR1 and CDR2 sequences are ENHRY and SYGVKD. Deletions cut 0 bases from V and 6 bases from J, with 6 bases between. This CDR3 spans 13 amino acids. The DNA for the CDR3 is TGTGCCATCAGTGAGTCCGGAGGTCAGCCCCAGCATTTT. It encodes CAISESGGQPQHF.

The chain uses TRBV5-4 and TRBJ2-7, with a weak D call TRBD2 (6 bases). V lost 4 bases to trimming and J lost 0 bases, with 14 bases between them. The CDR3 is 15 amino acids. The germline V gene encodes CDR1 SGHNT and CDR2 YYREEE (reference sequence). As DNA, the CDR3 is TGTGCCAGCAGCCCGCCGGGGACTTACTCCTACGAGCAGTACTTC. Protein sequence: CASSPPGTYSYEQYF.

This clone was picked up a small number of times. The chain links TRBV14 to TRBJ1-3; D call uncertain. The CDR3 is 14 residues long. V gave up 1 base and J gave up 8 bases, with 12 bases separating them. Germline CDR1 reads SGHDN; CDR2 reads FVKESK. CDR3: CASSQVLPRDTIYF. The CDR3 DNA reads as TGTGCCAGCAGCCAAGTTCTGCCACGGGACACCATATATTTT.

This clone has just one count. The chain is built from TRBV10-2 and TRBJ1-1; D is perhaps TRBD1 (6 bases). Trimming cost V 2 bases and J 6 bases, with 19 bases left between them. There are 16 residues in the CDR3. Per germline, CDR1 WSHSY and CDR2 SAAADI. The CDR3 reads CASSEGVRGGLAEAFF. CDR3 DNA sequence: TGCGCCAGCAGTGAGGGCGTCAGGGGCGGTCTGGCTGAAGCTTTCTTT.

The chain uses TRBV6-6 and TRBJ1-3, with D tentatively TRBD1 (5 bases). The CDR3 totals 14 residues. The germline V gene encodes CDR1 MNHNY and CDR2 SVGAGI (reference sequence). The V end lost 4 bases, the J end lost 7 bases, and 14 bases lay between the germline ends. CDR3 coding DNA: TGTGCCAGCAGTTTCTCCAGGGTCTACAACACCATATATTTT. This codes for CASSFSRVYNTIYF.

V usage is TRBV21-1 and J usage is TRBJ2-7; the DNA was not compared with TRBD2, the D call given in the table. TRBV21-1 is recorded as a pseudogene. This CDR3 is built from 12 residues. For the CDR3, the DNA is TGTGCCAGCATCGGGACTAGCCGAGAGCAGTACTTC. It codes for CASIGTSREQYF.

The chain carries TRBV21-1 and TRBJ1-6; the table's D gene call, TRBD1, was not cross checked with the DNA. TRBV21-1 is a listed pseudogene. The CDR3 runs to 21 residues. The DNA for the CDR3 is TGTGCCAGCAGCAAAGCGGAAACGAGACAGGCCGTAAGCTCCTATAATTCACCCCTCCACTTT. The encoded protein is CASSKAETRQAVSSYNSPLHF.

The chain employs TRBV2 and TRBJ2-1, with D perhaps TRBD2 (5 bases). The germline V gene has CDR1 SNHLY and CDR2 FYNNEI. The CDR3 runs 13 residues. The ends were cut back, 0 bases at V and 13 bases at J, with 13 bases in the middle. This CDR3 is CASSEAEGGSQFF. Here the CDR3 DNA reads TGTGCCAGCAGTGAAGCAGAAGGCGGGTCCCAGTTCTTC.

CDR3 in DNA: TGTGCCAGCAGTCTGTTAGCGGGAAGTACAGATACGCAGTATTTT. Its translation is CASSLLAGSTDTQYF. The chain has TRBV6-1 and TRBJ2-3, with TRBD2 matching over 8 bases. Looked up from germline, CDR1 is MNHNS and CDR2 is SASEGT. The CDR3 extends over 15 amino acids. The V gene end was trimmed by 5 bases and the J gene end by 3 bases; junction bases not matched to a gene: 7.

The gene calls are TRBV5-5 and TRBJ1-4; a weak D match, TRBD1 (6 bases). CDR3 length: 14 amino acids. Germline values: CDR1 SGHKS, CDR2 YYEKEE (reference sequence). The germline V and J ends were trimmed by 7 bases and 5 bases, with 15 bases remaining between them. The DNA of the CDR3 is TGTGCCAGCTCGAGGACAGAATTAAATGAAAAACTGTTTTTT. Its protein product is CASSRTELNEKLFF.

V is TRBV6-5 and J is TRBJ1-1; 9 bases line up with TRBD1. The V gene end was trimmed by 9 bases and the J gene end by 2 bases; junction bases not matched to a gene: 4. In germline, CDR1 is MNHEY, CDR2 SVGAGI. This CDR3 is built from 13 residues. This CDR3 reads CASGTGLNTEAFF. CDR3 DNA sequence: TGTGCCAGTGGGACAGGGCTTAACACTGAAGCTTTCTTT.

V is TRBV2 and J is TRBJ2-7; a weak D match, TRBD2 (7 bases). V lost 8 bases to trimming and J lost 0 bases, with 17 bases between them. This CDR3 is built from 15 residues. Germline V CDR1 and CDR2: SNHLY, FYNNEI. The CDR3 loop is CASGLFRGGSYEQYF. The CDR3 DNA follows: TGTGCCAGCGGCCTTTTTAGGGGGGGCTCCTACGAGCAGTACTTC.